The clone carrying this T cell receptor beta chain was seen only a few times. Its antigen is still unknown. Semi-nested PCR with Nested Universal Primer A followed constant-region reverse priming of full-length variable regions. MiXCR was run by TCRdb on the 5' RACE reads, yielding one entry per CDR3 protein. The sample carries tens of thousands of distinct CDR3 sequences, approximately 27% recorded once. V dropped 6 bases and J dropped 4; count of bases not matched to a gene: 10. From germline, CDR1 is DFQATT and CDR2 SNEGSKA (reference sequence). CDR3 length: 15 residues. Study-wide results and limits: The larger-cohort validation was restricted to a single TCR beta V-J rearrangement rather than whole repertoires. The TCR gene usage of tumor memory CD4+ T cells clustered together with blood and lymph node memory CD4+ cells and with lymph node naive CD4+ cells.

Cells sorted as Tregs were CD4+, CD25+ and CD127-/low. This clonotype was obtained from a female donor with breast cancer. V usage is TRBV20-1 and J usage is TRBJ2-5; TRBD2 matches at 11 bases. The sequencing sample was made of tumor-infiltrating Tregs sorted from the breast tumor. CDR3 residues: CSAKNSGRAGETQYF. The CDR3 bases are TGCAGTGCGAAGAATAGCGGGAGGGCAGGAGAGACCCAGTACTTC.